This TCR beta chain derives from a study of post-analysis software for immune sequencing data. Looking at the study overall: The courses of disease that were included comprised relapsing-remitting, secondary progressive and progressive-relapsing multiple sclerosis.

Judged by abundance, this clonotype is medium-sized (0.01 to 0.1%). Its antigen remains unknown. Study-wide results and limits: In patients, TRBV5-6, TRBV5-1 and TRBV20-1 belonged to several TRBV segments found more frequently than in controls. With F measure, samples from one preparation batch clustered together strongly. Multiple sclerosis patients showed significantly lower normalized Chao1 diversity than controls did.

The TCR beta cDNA libraries carried unique molecular identifiers. TCRdb redid the calling of the PCR reads with MiXCR, one entry per CDR3 protein. The sample consists of roughly 430,000 distinct CDR3 sequences, 35% to 45% of them appearing once. The CDR3 consists of 15 residues. Unmatched junction bases numbered 13, after V lost 5 bases and J lost 10 bases. CDR1 is DFQATT and CDR2 is SNEGSKA in the germline V gene (reference sequence). This clonotype originated in a girl under 10 years old with multiple sclerosis. V and J are TRBV20-1 and TRBJ2-1, with 11 bases lining up with TRBD2. The sequencing input was blood. The CDR3 region has the DNA TGCAGTGCTTATCTACTAGCGGGAGAAGAGAACGAGCAGTTCTTC. Its protein product is CSAYLLAGEENEQFF.